A selection of T cell receptor beta chains follows, all from one sample in a study of T cells after yellow fever vaccination. TCRdb re-called the 5' RACE reads through MiXCR, storing one row per CDR3 protein. Seen here are roughly 190,000 distinct CDR3 sequences, 9.5% to 12% observed once, and the top ten hold 35% to 40%. This material consisted of CD8+ T cells sorted from PBMCs, taken 15 days after the yellow fever booster vaccination. These receptor sequences come from a man younger than 35 who received the YFV17D yellow fever vaccine. Each CDR3 is given with its conserved first and last residue.

>TRBV19|TRBJ2-1
CASSIGSGNEQFF
>TRBV3-1|TRBJ1-2
CASSLRDSLGLNYGYTF
>TRBV4-2|TRBJ1-1
CASSQVLTGENTEAFF
>TRBV9|TRBJ1-6
CASSQGGSPLHF
>TRBV6-2/TRBV6-3|TRBJ2-6
CASSPRLAGFTSGANVLTF
>TRBV11-2|TRBJ2-5
CASSLDHSEPAFQETQYF
>TRBV18|TRBJ2-3
CASSSTPPSGYTDTQYF
>TRBV4-1|TRBJ2-1
CASSQDLGVAGGHNEQFF
>TRBV12-3/TRBV12-4|TRBJ2-1
CASRRSNEQFF
>TRBV6-1|TRBJ2-4
CATLGVNIQYF
>TRBV5-1|TRBJ2-3
CASSLVGREADTQYF
>TRBV20-1|TRBJ2-3
CSARRDGGLVDTQYF
>TRBV4-2|TRBJ2-1
CASSREGTMLGNEQFF
>TRBV3-1|TRBJ2-1
CASSQDAGSSYNEQFF
>TRBV6-5|TRBJ1-4
CASSTGEASEKLFF
>TRBV4-2|TRBJ2-1
CASSDERGPTYNEQFF
>TRBV5-1|TRBJ1-2
CASSLEGVANYGYTF
>TRBV25-1|TRBJ2-3
CASSEGVGFSTDTQYF
>TRBV12-3/TRBV12-4|TRBJ2-1
CASRPTGTQRRDEQFF
>TRBV29-1|TRBJ2-7
CSVEVERGAPYEQYF
>TRBV11-2|TRBJ1-1
CASSLEAWGTEAFF
>TRBV9|TRBJ1-6
CASSEGGSYNSPLHF
>TRBV9|TRBJ2-4
CASSSGTAKNIQYF
>TRBV15|TRBJ1-6
CATSRFKQPNSPLHF
>TRBV4-3|TRBJ2-1
CASSQRTSGGNYNEQFF
>TRBV15|TRBJ2-1
CATSTRWGSSYNEQFF
>TRBV27|TRBJ2-7
CASRGGPAYEQYF
>TRBV5-5|TRBJ1-2
CASSLVPGANYGYTF
>TRBV2|TRBJ1-6
CASRATMSSYNSPLHF
>TRBV6-5|TRBJ2-1
CASSYRVALEQFF
>TRBV7-9|TRBJ2-1
CASSSAINYNEQFF
>TRBV5-1|TRBJ2-2
CASSLDVGTGELFF
>TRBV4-2|TRBJ1-4
CASSQDPGTGNEKLFF
>TRBV23-1|TRBJ2-3
CASMGTDTQYF
>TRBV20-1|TRBJ1-5
CSALRDGANQPQHF
>TRBV7-6|TRBJ2-7
CASSRGSYEQYF
>TRBV5-6|TRBJ2-7
CASNGRSSYEQYF
>TRBV29-1|TRBJ1-2
CSVDSSKGYGYTF
>TRBV15|TRBJ2-2
CATSREAGELFF
>TRBV29-1|TRBJ1-3
CSVVGEMDGNTIYF
>TRBV5-5|TRBJ2-3
CASSLPGLSTDTQYF
>TRBV7-6|TRBJ1-4
CASSFSRAGGFEKLFF
>TRBV7-7|TRBJ2-5
CASSPTSTGETQYF
>TRBV11-2|TRBJ2-5
CASSGEEQETQYF
>TRBV4-1|TRBJ1-5
CASRGVQGDGQPQHF
>TRBV27|TRBJ2-1
CASSLQGREQFF
>TRBV5-1|TRBJ1-1
CASSPGRGMNTEAFF
>TRBV20-1|TRBJ1-2
CSARGFKTANYGYTF
>TRBV6-6|TRBJ2-2
CASTASGQGYTGELFF
>TRBV7-6|TRBJ2-1
CASSLTSNEQFF
>TRBV4-3|TRBJ1-2
CASSQVGRTAKRGYGYTF
>TRBV5-1|TRBJ2-1
CASSSLTSGVHNEQFF